The 27 T cell receptor beta chains given below trace back to one sample, sequenced in a study of OX40 agonist ivuxolimab in advanced cancers. The receptor library was made with the immunoSEQ multiplex PCR assay. The table was pulled from immuneACCESS by TCRdb, which kept in-frame rearrangements only. Such tables lose some clones; where checked, under half of the loss comes from unresolved V genes, and the rest has no known cause. This sample has around 64,000 clones in its table, and roughly 85% of those were observed once. Together, the top ten hold roughly 0.77% of the sample. This specimen consisted of CD4+ or CD8+ T cells sorted from blood, obtained in a trial of the OX40 agonist ivuxolimab. The receptors derive from an adult with an advanced solid tumor such as melanoma, head and neck, liver or kidney cancer.

In its sample, this clone was seen a few times. The J gene is TRBJ2-7, the V gene TRBV7-2, with 7 bases aligning to TRBD2. The CDR3 sequence is 14 residues long. In germline, CDR1 is SGHTA, CDR2 FQGNSA. After removal of 5 bases from V and 4 bases from J, the junction contained 8 bases not matched to a gene. CDR3 amino acids: CASSLPGTIYEQYF. CDR3 nucleotides: TGTGCCAGCAGCCTGCCCGGGACTATTTACGAGCAGTACTTC.

The V and J genes are TRBV13 and TRBJ2-7; D is possibly TRBD1 (6 bases). V gave up 6 bases and J gave up 3 bases, with 15 bases separating them. CDR3 length: 14 amino acids. Germline V gene sequence: CDR1 PRHDT, CDR2 FYEKMQ (reference sequence). The CDR3 loop is CASSNRDGFYEQYF. In DNA, the CDR3 is TGTGCCAGCAGTAACAGGGACGGCTTCTACGAGCAGTACTTC. Drawing the rest from reference TRBV13 and TRBJ2-7, the complete variable domain is AAGVIQSPRHLIKEKRETATLKCYPIPRHDTVYWYQQGPGQDPQFLISFYEKMQSDKGSIPDRFSAQQFSDYHSELNMSSLELGDSALYFCASSNRDGFYEQYFGPGTRLTVT.

In this sample, this clone turned up a few times. This chain connects TRBV5-4 to TRBJ2-2, with D perhaps matching TRBD2 (5 bases). The germline CDR1 and CDR2 sequences are SGHNT and YYREEE (reference sequence). Trimming shortened V by 9 bases and J by 0 bases, and 9 bases separated the two germline ends. The length of the CDR3 is 13 residues. CDR3 in DNA: TGTGCCACCCCGACTACGAACACCGGGGAGCTGTTTTTT. It yields the protein CATPTTNTGELFF.

The rearrangement uses TRBV11-2 and TRBJ1-2; D not resolved. The CDR3 has 14 amino acids. The V end was cut by 5 bases, the J end by 2 bases, with 12 bases between. Germline V gene lookup returns CDR1 SGHAT and CDR2 FQNNGV. The CDR3 reads CASSPRGGNYGYTF. As DNA, the CDR3 is TGTGCCAGCAGCCCGCGGGGAGGGAACTATGGCTACACCTTC.

V and J are TRBV6-1 and TRBJ2-5, with D perhaps being TRBD1 or TRBD2 (5 bases each). This CDR3 region has 12 residues. V was shortened by 6 bases and J by 4 bases, with 9 bases between the two germline ends. Germline V gene sequence: CDR1 MNHNS, CDR2 SASEGT. The CDR3 here is CASRLDRETQYF. The CDR3 DNA follows: TGTGCCAGCAGACTAGACAGAGAGACCCAGTACTTC.

This chain joins TRBV19 and TRBJ2-7, with D perhaps given as TRBD1 or TRBD2 (6 bases each). The CDR3 totals 15 residues. The V end lost 10 bases, the J end lost 0 bases, and 19 bases lay between the germline ends. In germline, CDR1 is LNHDA, CDR2 SQIVND (reference sequence). Written as DNA, the CDR3 is TGTGCCACTGCGGCGAGCAGGGGAGGCTCCTACGAGCAGTACTTC. It translates to CATAASRGGSYEQYF.

The chain is built from TRBV2 and TRBJ1-4; 9 nucleotides agree with TRBD1. This CDR3 comprises 13 residues. Germline loops: CDR1 SNHLY, CDR2 FYNNEI. The V gene end was trimmed by 8 bases and the J gene end by 8 bases; junction bases not matched to a gene: 6. The CDR3 sequence is CASSGQGREKLFF. DNA of the CDR3: TGTGCCAGCTCGGGACAGGGAAGGGAAAAACTGTTTTTT.

The chain combines TRBV11-2 with TRBJ1-1, with D perhaps TRBD1 (5 bases). The germline V gene has CDR1 SGHAT and CDR2 FQNNGV. Trimming stripped 2 bases from V and 3 bases from J, with 10 bases between. The CDR3 extends over 14 amino acids. As DNA, the CDR3 is TGTGCCAGCAGCTTATTGGAGGGGCACACTGAAGCTTTCTTT. This translates into CASSLLEGHTEAFF.

V and J are TRBV18 and TRBJ1-5, with D perhaps matching TRBD1 (5 bases). Germline CDR1 reads KGHSH; CDR2 reads LQKENI. Trimming left V 0 bases short and J 3 bases short, with 12 bases between. The CDR3 spans 16 residues. The CDR3 loop reads CASSPPGRGYNQPQHF. The DNA of the CDR3 is TGTGCCAGCTCACCACCGGGTCGGGGGTACAATCAGCCCCAGCATTTT.

V is TRBV7-6 and J is TRBJ2-3; D call uncertain. The germline V gene has CDR1 SGHVS and CDR2 FNYEAQ. The CDR3 sequence is 16 residues long. Trimming removed 1 base at V and 1 base at J, with 12 bases between. This chain's CDR3 is CASSLGARVGTDTQYF. The DNA for the CDR3 is TGTGCCAGCAGCTTAGGGGCCCGGGTTGGCACAGATACGCAGTATTTT.

The gene calls are TRBV28 and TRBJ1-1, with a tentative D call TRBD1 (6 bases). In germline, CDR1 is MDHEN, CDR2 SYDVKM. The CDR3 length is 14 residues. V lost 6 bases and J 3 bases, leaving 14 bases between the germline ends. Written as DNA, the CDR3 is TGTGCCAGCAGGGGAGGGGGTTGGGACACTGAAGCTTTCTTT. Protein: CASRGGGWDTEAFF.

The J gene is TRBJ1-5, the V gene TRBV14, with D maybe TRBD1 (5 bases). V lost 4 bases to trimming and J lost 7 bases, with 17 bases between them. This CDR3 is built from 15 residues. Germline V gene data show CDR1 as SGHDN and CDR2 as FVKESK. This CDR3 is CASSPTSGAGQPQHF. CDR3 coding DNA: TGTGCCAGCAGCCCCACAAGTGGGGCCGGGCAGCCCCAGCATTTT.

The chain has TRBV4-1 and TRBJ2-1; 13 bases map to TRBD2. This CDR3 has 19 amino acids. Germline V gene lookup returns CDR1 MGHRA and CDR2 YSYEKL. The J segment lost 10 bases and the V segment lost 4 bases, leaving 19 bases of the junction unmatched. The CDR3 reads CASSPKPLSGTSGVREQFF. The CDR3 DNA reads as TGCGCCAGCAGCCCTAAACCTCTTTCTGGGACTAGCGGGGTTAGGGAGCAGTTCTTC.

The V gene is TRBV6-5, the J gene TRBJ1-4; 9 nucleotides match TRBD1. The germline CDR1 and CDR2 sequences are MNHEY and SVGAGI. Trimming at V came to 4 bases and at J to 6 bases, leaving 3 bases not matched to a gene. The CDR3 is 14 residues long. The CDR3 sequence: CASSFTGGHEKLFF. CDR3 coding DNA: TGTGCCAGCAGTTTTACAGGGGGCCATGAAAAACTGTTTTTT.

The chain couples TRBV5-5 to TRBJ2-5; D may be TRBD2 (6 bases). The CDR3 is made up of 15 amino acids. CDR1 is SGHKS, CDR2 YYEKEE, per germline (reference sequence). V was shortened by 0 bases and J by 4 bases, with 13 bases between the two germline ends. The DNA of the CDR3 is TGTGCCAGCAGCTTGGGTCCCCTGGAGGGAGAGACCCAGTACTTC. Protein sequence: CASSLGPLEGETQYF. Together with reference TRBV5-5 and TRBJ2-5, the CDR3 gives the full variable domain: DAGVTQSPTHLIKTRGQQVTLRCSPISGHKSVSWYQQVLGQGPQFIFQYYEKEERGRGNFPDRFSARQFPNYSSELNVNALLLGDSALYLCASSLGPLEGETQYFGPGTRLLVL.

The rearrangement links TRBV5-1 to TRBJ2-2; D may be TRBD1 or TRBD2 (6 bases each). The CDR3 is 14 amino acids. CDR1 SGHRS and CDR2 YFSETQ come from the germline V gene. Trimming took off 1 base at V and 6 bases at J, with 10 bases between the two ends. DNA for the CDR3: TGCGCCAGCAGCTTGAGTCGGGGGCCCGGGGAGCTGTTTTTT. Translating it yields CASSLSRGPGELFF.

J is TRBJ2-2 and V is TRBV2, with 7 bases matching TRBD1. CDR3 size: 15 residues. CDR1 is SNHLY, CDR2 FYNNEI, per germline. With V trimmed by 6 bases and J by 4 bases, 8 bases remained unmatched. The CDR3 region is CASRSRDSVTGELFF. CDR3 DNA sequence: TGTGCCAGCAGATCGAGGGACAGTGTCACCGGGGAGCTGTTTTTT.

This chain links TRBV2 with TRBJ2-3; D is unclear. Deletions cut 6 bases from V and 9 bases from J, with 7 bases between. CDR1 and CDR2 (germline): SNHLY, FYNNEI. The CDR3 is 10 residues long. The CDR3 region has the DNA TGTGCCAGCAGCGCAGGCACGCAGTATTTT. Its protein is CASSAGTQYF.

Here the CDR3 reads CASSPEGRSYGYTF. The CDR3 DNA follows: TGTGCCAGCAGTCCCGAAGGACGGTCCTATGGCTACACCTTC. The genes are TRBV6-1 and TRBJ1-2; D remains unclear. The V and J ends lost 5 bases and 4 bases respectively, with 14 bases between them. The CDR3 sequence is 14 residues long. Germline assignment: CDR1 MNHNS and CDR2 SASEGT.

This sequence joins TRBV19 and TRBJ1-1; 7 positions match TRBD1. This CDR3 has 14 residues. Unmatched junction bases numbered 9, after V lost 10 bases and J lost 1 base. Germline V gene data show CDR1 as LNHDA and CDR2 as SQIVND (reference sequence). The CDR3: CATSGGSWNTEAFF. CDR3 sequence (DNA): TGTGCCACCTCAGGGGGATCATGGAACACTGAAGCTTTCTTT. The variable domain in full, completed from reference TRBV19 and TRBJ1-1, reads DGGITQSPKYLFRKEGQNVTLSCEQNLNHDAMYWYRQDPGQGLRLIYYSQIVNDFQKGDIAEGYSVSREKKESFPLTVTSAQKNPTAFYLCATSGGSWNTEAFFGQGTRLTVV.

As DNA, the CDR3 is TGTGCCAGCAGTCCAAGGTTGCAGGGGGGCTTAGGTGTGGCCTACGAGCAGTACTTC. This encodes CASSPRLQGGLGVAYEQYF. The rearrangement uses TRBV27 and TRBJ2-5; perhaps TRBD1 as D (7 bases). The J call may not be correct, given that the DNA end is closer to TRBJ2-7. In germline, CDR1 is MNHEY, CDR2 SMNVEV (reference sequence). The CDR3 totals 19 residues.

The V call is TRBV2, the J call TRBJ2-1; 12 positions agree with TRBD2. The V gene end was trimmed by 6 bases and the J gene end by 7 bases; junction bases not matched to a gene: 7. Germline lookup yields CDR1 SNHLY and CDR2 FYNNEI. The CDR3 is made up of 15 amino acids. CDR3 sequence reads: CASRPLAGGGNEQFF. In nucleotides, the CDR3 is TGTGCCAGCAGGCCCCTAGCGGGAGGGGGGAATGAGCAGTTCTTC.

CDR3 residues: CASSSSQGTEKLFF. DNA for the CDR3: TGTGCCAGCAGCTCCTCACAGGGGACGGAGAAACTGTTTTTT. J is TRBJ1-4 and V is TRBV11-2, with TRBD1 identical over 7 bases. V gave up 4 bases and J gave up 11 bases; unmatched junction bases: 10. There are 14 residues in the CDR3. Germline CDR1 and CDR2: SGHAT and FQNNGV.

The chain carries TRBV6-1 and TRBJ2-5; the D is unclear. This CDR3 has 13 amino acids. The germline gives CDR1 MNHNS, CDR2 SASEGT. V lost 0 bases and J lost 1, with 3 bases in between. The CDR3 sequence: CASSEAGQETQYF. The CDR3 DNA reads as TGTGCCAGCAGTGAAGCGGGCCAAGAGACCCAGTACTTC.

V and J are TRBV2 and TRBJ2-7, with D perhaps TRBD2 (6 bases). V lost 0 bases to trimming and J lost 2 bases, with 14 bases between them. Germline V gives CDR1 SNHLY, CDR2 FYNNEI. The CDR3 has 16 amino acids. CDR3 amino acids: CASSEASQRTTYEQYF. The DNA of the CDR3 is TGTGCCAGCAGTGAAGCGTCCCAGAGGACTACCTACGAGCAGTACTTC.

This sequence joins TRBV4-2 and TRBJ2-1, with 11 bases aligning to TRBD2. With V trimmed by 1 base and J by 8 bases, 7 bases remained unmatched. Germline-derived CDR1 and CDR2 are LGHNA and YNFKEQ. The CDR3 extends over 16 amino acids. The CDR3 is CASSQALSGGAYEQFF. CDR3 sequence (DNA): TGTGCCAGCAGCCAAGCCCTTAGCGGGGGGGCCTATGAGCAGTTCTTC.

CDR3 residues: CASSSREGETQYF. Here the CDR3 DNA reads TGTGCCAGCAGTTCCAGAGAAGGAGAGACCCAGTACTTC. V usage is TRBV27 and J usage is TRBJ2-5; D remains ambiguous. V was pared by 4 bases and J by 4 bases, with 10 bases between. CDR1 is MNHEY, CDR2 SMNVEV, per germline (reference sequence). CDR3 length: 13 amino acids.